The 25 T cell receptor beta chains below were found in one sample sequenced in a study of glioma-infiltrating T cells after dendritic cell vaccination. Measured with immunoSEQ multiplex PCR; TCRdb has only the in-frame clones, and not every one. This table has fewer than 75,000 clones, approximately 81% appearing once. The sample here was blood, taken before dendritic cell vaccination. Receptors were obtained from a human donor with glioblastoma.

The V call is TRBV6-5, the J call TRBJ1-1; D is unclear. CDR1 is MNHEY, CDR2 SVGAGI, per germline. The CDR3 has 12 residues. Trimming removed 6 bases from V and 0 bases from J, with 5 bases in between. DNA for the CDR3: TGTGCCAGCAGCACAGTGAACACTGAAGCTTTCTTT. It encodes CASSTVNTEAFF.

J is TRBJ1-5 and V is TRBV30; possibly TRBD1 for D (5 bases). Trimming left V 5 bases short and J 0 bases short, with 14 bases between. This CDR3 has 15 amino acids. CDR1 GTSNPN and CDR2 SVGIG come from the germline V gene (reference sequence). The CDR3 nucleotides read TGTGCCTGGGCTGAGTCGGGGGGTAGCAATCAGCCCCAGCATTTT. Amino acid sequence: CAWAESGGSNQPQHF.

The V and J genes are TRBV27 and TRBJ1-2, with D possibly matching TRBD1 (5 bases). V lost 7 bases, J lost 1 base, and 19 bases lay in between. Germline values: CDR1 MNHEY, CDR2 SMNVEV (reference sequence). CDR3 size: 16 residues. DNA of the CDR3: TGTGCCAGCAAGTTTCGGAACTGGGACTGTAACTATGGCTACACCTTC. Translating it yields CASKFRNWDCNYGYTF.

The genes are TRBV4-2 and TRBJ2-1; weak D call: TRBD2 (5 bases). V was pared by 1 base and J by 3 bases, with 16 bases between. CDR3 length: 17 amino acids. The germline V gene has CDR1 LGHNA and CDR2 YNFKEQ. The CDR3 region is CASSQAGTSGFYNEQFF. The CDR3 DNA is TGTGCCAGCAGCCAAGCAGGTACCAGCGGATTCTACAATGAGCAGTTCTTC.

V and J are TRBV2 and TRBJ1-1; TRBD1 matches 9 bases. The trim removed 8 bases at V and 5 bases at J, leaving 15 bases unmatched. The CDR3 length is 16 residues. CDR1 and CDR2 from the germline V gene are SNHLY and FYNNEI. CDR3 DNA sequence: TGTGCCAGCCAAGACCGCAAGCCGGACAGGGGAACTGAAGCTTTCTTT. Its translation is CASQDRKPDRGTEAFF.

V gene TRBV29-1 combines with J gene TRBJ1-6; 7 nucleotides match TRBD1. The CDR3 spans 13 residues. Germline loops: CDR1 SQVTM, CDR2 ANQGSEA. V lost 6 bases and J lost 4; bases outside the gene matches: 3. DNA for the CDR3: TGCAGCGTAGCGACAGGGTATAATTCACCCCTCCACTTT. Amino acids: CSVATGYNSPLHF.

Only a few counts were recorded for this clone. CDR3 region: CASKKRANPTDTDTQYF. The CDR3 DNA reads as TGTGCCAGTAAAAAGCGGGCAAACCCAACCGACACAGATACGCAGTATTTT. The chain couples TRBV19 to TRBJ2-3, with D possibly being TRBD2 (6 bases). V lost 7 bases and J 2 bases, leaving 22 bases between the germline ends. Germline CDR1 LNHDA, CDR2 SQIVND (reference sequence). The CDR3 length is 17 residues.

In this sample, this clone turned up once. V is TRBV4-2 and J is TRBJ2-3, with TRBD2 matching over 7 bases. CDR3 size: 21 residues. The junction had 23 bases not matched to a gene; V was cut back by 4 bases and J by 1 base. Germline-derived CDR1 and CDR2 are LGHNA and YNFKEQ. The CDR3, as DNA: TGTGCCAGCAGCCGTCGAGGCCCCACTAGCGTCCTGGTCCCCCGCACAGATACGCAGTATTTT. It encodes CASSRRGPTSVLVPRTDTQYF.

In its sample, this clone was seen a few times. The J gene is TRBJ1-2, the V gene TRBV21-1. TRBV21-1 is assigned pseudogene status. The CDR3 has 12 residues. The CDR3 sequence: CARIRRESGYTF. DNA for the CDR3: TGTGCCAGGATCCGAAGGGAGAGCGGCTACACCTTC.

The table lists this clone with a few counts. The gene calls are TRBV6-5 and TRBJ1-6; tentatively, D is TRBD1 (5 bases). Looked up from germline, CDR1 is MNHEY and CDR2 is SVGAGI. The CDR3 runs to 14 residues. V dropped 0 bases and J dropped 11 bases, with 11 bases sitting between them. The CDR3 DNA follows: TGTGCCAGCAGTTACTCGATCGACAGACCACCCCTCCACTTT. Translation: CASSYSIDRPPLHF.

J is TRBJ1-3 and V is TRBV5-1; D is unclear. Per the germline V gene, CDR1 is SGHRS and CDR2 is YFSETQ. The germline V and J ends were trimmed by 4 bases and 0 bases, with 14 bases remaining between them. CDR3 size: 16 residues. CDR3 amino acids: CASSPVIYPSGNTIYF. DNA for the CDR3: TGCGCCAGCAGCCCCGTGATCTATCCCTCTGGAAACACCATATATTTT.

The chain employs TRBV10-3 and TRBJ2-2; D gene ambiguous. Per the germline V gene, CDR1 is ENHRY and CDR2 is SYGVKD. Trimming shortened V by 0 bases and J by 6 bases, and 14 bases separated the two germline ends. This CDR3 has 16 amino acids. CDR3 in amino acids: CAISESGLLEAGELFF. In nucleotides, the CDR3 is TGTGCCATCAGTGAGTCGGGTTTGCTAGAGGCCGGGGAGCTGTTTTTT.

V usage is TRBV5-4 and J usage is TRBJ2-5; 9 nucleotides line up with TRBD1. CDR3 size: 16 residues. With 6 bases clipped from V and 3 bases from J, the junction kept 12 bases outside the gene matches. Germline assignment: CDR1 SGHNT and CDR2 YYREEE (reference sequence). The CDR3 reads CASTQGQGLREETQYF. DNA for the CDR3: TGTGCCAGCACCCAAGGACAGGGGCTGAGGGAAGAGACCCAGTACTTC.

This rearrangement joins TRBV9 to TRBJ1-4; the D gene is possibly TRBD1 (6 bases). The V and J ends lost 5 bases and 8 bases respectively, with 19 bases between them. The CDR3 runs 15 residues. Germline V gene sequence: CDR1 SGDLS, CDR2 YYNGEE. CDR3 in amino acids: CASSPTGRVEEKLFF. The CDR3 nucleotides read TGTGCCAGCAGTCCAACAGGGAGGGTGGAGGAAAAACTGTTTTTT.

The chain employs TRBV11-1 and TRBJ1-2, with a possible D match to TRBD1 (6 bases). In germline, CDR1 is SGHAT, CDR2 FQDESV (reference sequence). Trimming removed 5 bases from V and 3 bases from J, with 13 bases in between. The length of the CDR3 is 14 residues. CDR3 sequence: CASSVTSGDYGYTF. As DNA, the CDR3 is TGTGCCAGCAGCGTAACCTCAGGGGACTATGGCTACACCTTC.

This chain uses TRBV9 with TRBJ2-7, with a tentative D call TRBD2 (7 bases). Germline CDR1 is SGDLS and CDR2 is YYNGEE. V was shortened by 4 bases and J by 4 bases, with 15 bases between the two germline ends. The CDR3 totals 14 residues. The CDR3 protein is CASSLGGTPYEQYF. CDR3 bases: TGTGCCAGCAGCCTGGGAGGGACACCATACGAGCAGTACTTC. Supplemented by reference TRBV9 and TRBJ2-7, the full variable domain reads DSGVTQTPKHLITATGQRVTLRCSPRSGDLSVYWYQQSLDQGLQFLIQYYNGEERAKGNILERFSAQQFPDLHSELNLSSLELGDSALYFCASSLGGTPYEQYFGPGTRLTVT.

V is TRBV7-7 and J is TRBJ2-5; D possibly corresponds to TRBD1 (6 bases). V was clipped by 8 bases and J by 2 bases, with 9 bases between them. There are 12 residues in the CDR3. From germline, CDR1 is SSHAT and CDR2 FNYEAQ (reference sequence). CDR3 in DNA: TGTGCCAGCGGTGGACAGCAAGAGACCCAGTACTTC. Protein sequence: CASGGQQETQYF. Looking up the rest from reference TRBV7-7 and TRBJ2-5 gives the full variable domain: GAGVSQSPRYKVTKRGQDVTLRCDPISSHATLYWYQQALGQGPEFLTYFNYEAQPDKSGLPSDRFSAERPEGSISTLTIQRTEQRDSAMYRCASGGQQETQYFGPGTRLLVL.

A note on this clone: Germline is not matched at one junction end, which may reflect a read error. The CDR3 here is CASSLVFVDRAGVPQHF. The CDR3 nucleotides read TGTGCTAGCAGCTTAGTCTTCGTGGACCGGGCCGGGGTGCCCCAGCATTTT. The genes are TRBV7-7 and TRBJ1-5; unclear D gene. The CDR3 contains 17 residues. CDR1 and CDR2 from the germline V gene are SSHAT and FNYEAQ (reference sequence).

The chain is built from TRBV7-8 and TRBJ1-2; maybe TRBD1 (5 bases). V lost 1 base and J lost 7, with 7 bases in between. The CDR3 length is 12 residues. Germline loops: CDR1 SGHVS, CDR2 FQNEAQ. CDR3 sequence (DNA): TGTGCCAGCAGCTTAGATGGGGCTGGCTACACCTTC. Translated: CASSLDGAGYTF. Filled out from reference TRBV7-8 and TRBJ1-2, the complete variable domain reads GAGVSQSPRYKVAKRGQDVALRCDPISGHVSLFWYQQALGQGPEFLTYFQNEAQLDKSGLPSDRFFAERPEGSVSTLKIQRTQQEDSAVYLCASSLDGAGYTFGSGTRLTVV.

V gene TRBV5-4 combines with J gene TRBJ2-1; TRBD2 matches 7 bases. CDR3 length equals 15 residues. Germline CDR1 and CDR2: SGHNT and YYREEE (reference sequence). V shed 4 bases, J shed 0 bases, and the junction held 4 bases outside the gene matches. CDR3 nucleotides: TGTGCCAGCAGCCTTACGGGGGGCTCCTACAATGAGCAGTTCTTC. Translating gives CASSLTGGSYNEQFF. Drawing the rest from reference TRBV5-4 and TRBJ2-1, the complete variable domain is ETGVTQSPTHLIKTRGQQVTLRCSSQSGHNTVSWYQQALGQGPQFIFQYYREEENGRGNFPPRFSGLQFPNYSSELNVNALELDDSALYLCASSLTGGSYNEQFFGPGTRLTVL.

This chain connects TRBV19 to TRBJ1-1; 7 nucleotides agree with TRBD1. Germline loops: CDR1 LNHDA, CDR2 SQIVND (reference sequence). The V and J ends lost 8 bases and 4 bases, in that order; junction bases with no gene match: 4. This CDR3 has 12 residues. CDR3 in DNA: TGTGCCAGTCTCTCAGGGGGCACTGAAGCTTTCTTT. This encodes CASLSGGTEAFF.

This clone was observed a single time. The V gene is TRBV9, the J gene TRBJ2-3, with D possibly matching TRBD1 (5 bases). Germline lookup yields CDR1 SGDLS and CDR2 YYNGEE. The CDR3 contains 16 residues. Between the trimmed V and J ends, which lost 4 bases and 0 bases, there was a span of 15 bases. The CDR3 nucleotides are TGTGCCAGCAGCACGATAGGGGCCACCAGCACAGATACGCAGTATTTT. Its protein product is CASSTIGATSTDTQYF.

The genes are TRBV6-1 and TRBJ1-4; D might be TRBD1 (6 bases). Germline V gene sequence: CDR1 MNHNS, CDR2 SASEGT. The CDR3 loop spans 17 amino acids. The V and J ends lost 3 bases and 0 bases respectively, with 14 bases between them. The CDR3 nucleotides read TGTGCCAGCAGTGAGAATGACAGGAATGCAACTAATGAAAAACTGTTTTTT. It specifies CASSENDRNATNEKLFF.

V usage is TRBV19 and J usage is TRBJ1-2; 7 bases line up with TRBD1. The V and J ends lost 7 bases and 4 bases, in that order; junction bases with no gene match: 9. Germline V gives CDR1 LNHDA, CDR2 SQIVND (reference sequence). CDR3 length: 14 amino acids. The CDR3 loop reads CASKGGRDSYGYTF. The CDR3 nucleotides read TGTGCCAGTAAAGGGGGCCGGGACAGCTATGGCTACACCTTC.

The CDR3 DNA reads TGCGCCAGCAACCGACAGGGGCCCTACGAGCAGTACTTC. This gives the protein CASNRQGPYEQYF. The chain couples TRBV10-1 to TRBJ2-7; 8 bases line up with TRBD1. Germline loops: CDR1 WNHNN, CDR2 SYGVQD (reference sequence). This CDR3 region has 13 residues. V lost 7 bases, J lost 2 bases, and 4 bases stayed unmatched.